This TCR beta chain was captured by sequencing in a study of ipilimumab plus nivolumab after autologous stem cell transplantation. Whole-study context: A median of 8 nivolumab and 5 ipilimumab doses were given.

Findings and caveats of the study: TCR repertoire, Treg phenotype and gut microbiota reportedly support more study of this approach.

With regard to this clone: Its antigen remains unidentified.

V lost 8 bases, J lost 1 base, and 12 bases lay in between. The germline V gene has CDR1 SNHLY and CDR2 FYNNEI. The CDR3 is 14 residues long. The table came from immunoSEQ multiplex PCR; TCRdb's copy has only in-frame clones and leaves some out. The sample carries around 84,000 clones, 75% to 85% recorded once. Patients got ipilimumab 1 mg/kg beginning 14 to 28 days post-transplant. Patients got 3 mg/kg IV nivolumab weeks 1, 4, 7, 10, then biweekly through week 26. The rearrangement joins TRBV2 to TRBJ1-5; a possible D gene is TRBD1 (5 bases). This clonotype was sampled from a male donor with diffuse large B-cell lymphoma. Source: PBMCs, taken in a trial of ipilimumab plus nivolumab as post-transplant consolidation. The CDR3 DNA reads TGTGCCAGCGCAACAGGCCTGAGCAATCAGCCCCAGCATTTT. Residues: CASATGLSNQPQHF.